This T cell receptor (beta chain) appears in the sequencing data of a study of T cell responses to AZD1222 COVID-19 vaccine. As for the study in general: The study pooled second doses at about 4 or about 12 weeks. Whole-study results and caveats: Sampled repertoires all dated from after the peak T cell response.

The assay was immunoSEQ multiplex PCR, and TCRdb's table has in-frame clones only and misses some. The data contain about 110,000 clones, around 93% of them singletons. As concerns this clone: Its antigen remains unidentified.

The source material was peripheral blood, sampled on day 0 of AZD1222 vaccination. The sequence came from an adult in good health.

CDR3 loop: CASSDRENYGYTF. The CDR3 region has the DNA TGTGCCAGCAGTGACAGGGAAAACTATGGCTACACCTTC. The chain links TRBV6-2 or TRBV6-3 to TRBJ1-2; TRBD1 agrees at 7 bases. Per the germline V gene, CDR1 is MNHEY and CDR2 is SVGEGT. V was clipped by 5 bases and J by 2 bases; unmatched bases: 2. The CDR3 contains 13 residues.